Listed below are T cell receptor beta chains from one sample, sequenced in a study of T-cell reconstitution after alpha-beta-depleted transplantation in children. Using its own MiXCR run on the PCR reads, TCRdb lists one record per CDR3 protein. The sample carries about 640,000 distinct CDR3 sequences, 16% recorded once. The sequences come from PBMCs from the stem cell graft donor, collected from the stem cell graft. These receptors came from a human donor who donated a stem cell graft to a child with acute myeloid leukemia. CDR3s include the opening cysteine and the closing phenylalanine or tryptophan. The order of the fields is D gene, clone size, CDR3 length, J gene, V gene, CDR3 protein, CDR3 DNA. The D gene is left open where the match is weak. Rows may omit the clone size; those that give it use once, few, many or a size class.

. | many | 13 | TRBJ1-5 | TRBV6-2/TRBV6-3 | CASHALGNQPQHF | TGTGCCAGCCACGCCTTGGGGAATCAGCCCCAGCATTTT
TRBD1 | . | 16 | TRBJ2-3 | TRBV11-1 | CASSNDREHPTDTQYF | TGTGCCAGCAGCAACGACAGGGAGCACCCCACAGATACGCAGTATTTT
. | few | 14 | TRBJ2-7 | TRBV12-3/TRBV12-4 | CASSFGVRGYEQYF | TGTGCCAGCAGTTTCGGAGTTCGGGGGTACGAGCAGTACTTC
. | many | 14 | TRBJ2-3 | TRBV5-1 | CASSRWTTTDTQYF | TGCGCCAGCAGCCGTTGGACAACCACAGATACGCAGTATTTT
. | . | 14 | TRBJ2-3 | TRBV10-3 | CAISESTETDTQYF | TGTGCCATCAGTGAGTCGACAGAAACAGATACGCAGTATTTT
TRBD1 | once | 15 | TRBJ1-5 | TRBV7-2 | CASSQTGTGDQPQHF | TGTGCCAGCAGCCAGACAGGGACGGGGGATCAGCCCCAGCATTTT
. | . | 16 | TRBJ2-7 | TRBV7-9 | CASSPGYGLVSYEQYF | TGTGCCAGCAGCCCAGGGTATGGGTTGGTCTCCTACGAGCAGTACTTC
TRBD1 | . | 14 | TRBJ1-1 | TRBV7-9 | CASSLVGQLSEAFF | TGTGCCAGCAGCTTAGTGGGACAGCTATCTGAAGCTTTCTTT
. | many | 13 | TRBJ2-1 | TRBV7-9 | CASSFGGDNEQFF | TGTGCCAGCAGCTTCGGCGGTGACAATGAGCAGTTCTTC
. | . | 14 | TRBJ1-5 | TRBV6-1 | CASRNGGEAQPQHF | TGTGCCAGTCGGAACGGGGGTGAAGCTCAGCCCCAGCATTTT
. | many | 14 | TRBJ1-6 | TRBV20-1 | CSALVGENNSPLHF | TGCAGTGCTCTAGTCGGGGAGAATAATTCACCCCTCCACTTT
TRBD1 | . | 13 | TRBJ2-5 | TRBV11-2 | CASSGQAQETQYF | TGTGCCAGCAGCGGACAGGCTCAAGAGACCCAGTACTTC
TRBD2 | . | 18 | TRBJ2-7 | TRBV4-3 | CASSQGPPTSGASYEQYF | TGCGCCAGCAGCCAAGGGCCACCGACTAGCGGGGCATCCTACGAGCAGTACTTC
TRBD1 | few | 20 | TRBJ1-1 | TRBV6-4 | CASSDGIDRGSTLMNTEAFF | TGTGCCAGCAGTGACGGAATCGACAGGGGGAGTACCCTCATGAACACTGAAGCTTTCTTT
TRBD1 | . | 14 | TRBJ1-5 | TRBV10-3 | CAISGQGGNQPQHF | TGTGCCATCAGCGGACAGGGTGGCAATCAGCCCCAGCATTTT
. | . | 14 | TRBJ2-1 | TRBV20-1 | CSAETSTSYNEQFF | TGCAGTGCTGAGACTTCAACGTCCTACAATGAGCAGTTCTTC
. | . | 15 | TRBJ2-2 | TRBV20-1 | CSARVGSRGTGELFF | TGCAGTGCTAGAGTGGGGTCCCGGGGCACCGGGGAGCTGTTTTTT
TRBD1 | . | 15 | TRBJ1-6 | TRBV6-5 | CASSFDRVMDSPLHF | TGTGCCAGCAGTTTCGACAGGGTAATGGATTCACCCCTCCACTTT
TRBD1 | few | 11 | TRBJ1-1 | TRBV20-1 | CSATGESAGLF | TGCAGTGCGACAGGGGAATCGGCGGGACTATTT
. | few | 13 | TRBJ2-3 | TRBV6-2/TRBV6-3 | CASGRKYTDTQYF | TGTGCCAGCGGCCGAAAGTACACAGATACGCAGTATTTT
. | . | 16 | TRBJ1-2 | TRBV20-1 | CSARDRQPAVNYGYTF | TGCAGTGCTAGAGATCGCCAGCCAGCCGTTAACTATGGCTACACCTTC